This T cell receptor (beta chain) was identified in a study of shared clonotypes between healthy human individuals. Study in general: There were three CD4 naive, three CD4 memory, two CD8 naive and one CD8 memory plates per donor. Study results and limitations: Some clonotypes were shared by all four sorted-subset donors, while others were not shared. The non-shared ones had lower generation probabilities than the shared ones.

In replicate PCRs of sorted subsets, roughly 200 ng DNA, about 29,000 T cell genomes, was used. Assay: immunoSEQ multiplex PCR; the TCRdb copy retains only in-frame clones and omits some. The table includes 600,000 to 750,000 clones, 60% to 80% detected once. For this clone: As yet, its antigen is unknown.

The CDR3 consists of 15 residues. V was clipped by 0 bases and J by 5 bases, with 13 bases between them. Germline CDR1 and CDR2: MGHRA and YSYEKL. The chain combines TRBV4-1 with TRBJ2-5; tentative D call: TRBD1 (6 bases). Sequenced input: memory CD4+ T cells sorted from blood. Subset defined: CD45RA-negative fraction. The receptor was derived from a woman aged 25 to 39 in good health. The CDR3 nucleotides are TGCGCCAGCAGCCAAGACCTAGCTAGGGGGGAGACCCAGTACTTC. As protein: CASSQDLARGETQYF.